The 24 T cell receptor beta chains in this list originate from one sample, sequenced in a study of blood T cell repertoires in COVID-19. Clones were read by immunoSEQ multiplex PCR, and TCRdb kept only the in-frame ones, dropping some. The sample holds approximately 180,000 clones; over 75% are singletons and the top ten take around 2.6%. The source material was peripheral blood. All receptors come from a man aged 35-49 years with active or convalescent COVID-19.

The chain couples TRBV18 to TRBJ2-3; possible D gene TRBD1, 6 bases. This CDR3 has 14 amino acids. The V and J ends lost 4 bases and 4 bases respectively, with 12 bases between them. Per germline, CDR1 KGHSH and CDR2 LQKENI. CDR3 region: CASSLNRAPDTQYF. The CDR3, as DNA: TGTGCCAGCTCACTTAACAGGGCACCAGATACGCAGTATTTT.

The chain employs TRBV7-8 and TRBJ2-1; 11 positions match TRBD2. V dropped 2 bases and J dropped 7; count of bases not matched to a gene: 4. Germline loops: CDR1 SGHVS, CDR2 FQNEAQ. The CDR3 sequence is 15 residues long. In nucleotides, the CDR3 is TGTGCCAGCAGCTTAATAGCGGGGGGGCGAAATGAGCAGTTCTTC. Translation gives CASSLIAGGRNEQFF.

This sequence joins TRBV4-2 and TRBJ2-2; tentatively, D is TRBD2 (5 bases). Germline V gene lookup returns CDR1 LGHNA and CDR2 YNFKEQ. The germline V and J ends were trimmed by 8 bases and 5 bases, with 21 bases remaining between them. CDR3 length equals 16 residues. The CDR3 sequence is CASYFHPQTGTGELFF. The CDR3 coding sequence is TGTGCCAGCTATTTCCACCCCCAAACGGGGACCGGGGAGCTGTTTTTT.

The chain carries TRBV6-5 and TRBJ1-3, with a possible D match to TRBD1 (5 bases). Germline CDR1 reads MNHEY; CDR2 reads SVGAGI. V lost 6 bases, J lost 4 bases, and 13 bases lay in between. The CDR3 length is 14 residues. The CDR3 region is CASSHLGPGNTIYF. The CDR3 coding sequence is TGTGCCAGCAGCCACTTGGGGCCGGGAAACACCATATATTTT.

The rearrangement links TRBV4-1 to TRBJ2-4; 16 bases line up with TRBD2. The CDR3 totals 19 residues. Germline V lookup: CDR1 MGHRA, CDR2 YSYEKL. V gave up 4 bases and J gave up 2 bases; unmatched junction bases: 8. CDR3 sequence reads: CASSRGLAGGLRTKNIQYF. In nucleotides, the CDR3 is TGCGCCAGCAGCCGGGGACTAGCGGGGGGGCTGCGGACCAAAAACATTCAGTACTTC.

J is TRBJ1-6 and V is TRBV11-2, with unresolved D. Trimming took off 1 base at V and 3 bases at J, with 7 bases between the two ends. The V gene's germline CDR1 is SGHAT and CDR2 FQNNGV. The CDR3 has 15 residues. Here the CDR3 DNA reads TGTGCCAGCAGCTTAGCCCCGGGCTATAATTCACCCCTCCACTTT. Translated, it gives CASSLAPGYNSPLHF.

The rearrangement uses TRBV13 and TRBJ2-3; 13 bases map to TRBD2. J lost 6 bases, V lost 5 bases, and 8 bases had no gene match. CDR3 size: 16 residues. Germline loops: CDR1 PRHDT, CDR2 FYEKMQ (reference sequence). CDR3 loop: CASSGTSGVRRDTQYF. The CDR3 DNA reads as TGTGCCAGCAGCGGGACTAGCGGGGTCCGGAGGGATACGCAGTATTTT.

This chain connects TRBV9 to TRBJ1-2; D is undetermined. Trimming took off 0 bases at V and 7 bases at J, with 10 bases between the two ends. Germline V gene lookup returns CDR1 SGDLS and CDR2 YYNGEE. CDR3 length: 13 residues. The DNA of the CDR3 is TGTGCCAGCAGCGTAGGCCGTGGTAGTGGCTACACCTTC. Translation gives CASSVGRGSGYTF. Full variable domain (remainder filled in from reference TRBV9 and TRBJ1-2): DSGVTQTPKHLITATGQRVTLRCSPRSGDLSVYWYQQSLDQGLQFLIQYYNGEERAKGNILERFSAQQFPDLHSELNLSSLELGDSALYFCASSVGRGSGYTFGSGTRLTVV.

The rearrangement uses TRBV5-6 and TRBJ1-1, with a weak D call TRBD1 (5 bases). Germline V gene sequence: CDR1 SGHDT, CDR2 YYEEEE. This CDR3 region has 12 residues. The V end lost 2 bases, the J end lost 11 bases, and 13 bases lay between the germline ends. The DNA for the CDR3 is TGTGCCAGCAGCTTAGGACAAAACGGGGCTTTCTTT. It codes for CASSLGQNGAFF.

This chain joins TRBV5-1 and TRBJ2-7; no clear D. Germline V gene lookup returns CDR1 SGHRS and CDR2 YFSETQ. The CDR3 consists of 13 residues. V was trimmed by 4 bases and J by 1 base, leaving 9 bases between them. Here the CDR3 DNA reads TGCGCCAGCAGCCAGACTCATTCCTACGAGCAGTACTTC. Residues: CASSQTHSYEQYF.

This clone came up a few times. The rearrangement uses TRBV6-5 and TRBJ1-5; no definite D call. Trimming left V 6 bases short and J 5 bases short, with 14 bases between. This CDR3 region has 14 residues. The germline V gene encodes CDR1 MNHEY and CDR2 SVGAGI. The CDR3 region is CASRTGSLDQPQHF. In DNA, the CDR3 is TGTGCCAGCAGAACGGGGAGTTTGGATCAGCCCCAGCATTTT.

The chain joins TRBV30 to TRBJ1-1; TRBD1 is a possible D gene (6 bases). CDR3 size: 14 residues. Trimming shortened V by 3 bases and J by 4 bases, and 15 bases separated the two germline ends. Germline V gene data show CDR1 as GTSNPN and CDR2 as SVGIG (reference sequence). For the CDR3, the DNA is TGTGCCTGGAGCGGAGGGGGGGTAGGCACTGAAGCTTTCTTT. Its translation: CAWSGGGVGTEAFF.

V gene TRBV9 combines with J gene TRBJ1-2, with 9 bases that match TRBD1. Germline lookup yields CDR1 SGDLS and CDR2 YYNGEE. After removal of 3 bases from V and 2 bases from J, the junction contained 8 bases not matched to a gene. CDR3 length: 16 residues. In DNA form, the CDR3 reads TGTGCCAGCAGCGACTTCGGACAGGGGTACAACTATGGCTACACCTTC. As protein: CASSDFGQGYNYGYTF.

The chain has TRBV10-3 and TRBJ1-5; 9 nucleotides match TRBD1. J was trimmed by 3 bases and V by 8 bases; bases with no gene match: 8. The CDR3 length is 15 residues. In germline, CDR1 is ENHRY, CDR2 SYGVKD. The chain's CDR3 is CAIGEDRGYNQPQHF. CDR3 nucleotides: TGTGCCATCGGGGAGGACAGGGGATACAATCAGCCCCAGCATTTT.

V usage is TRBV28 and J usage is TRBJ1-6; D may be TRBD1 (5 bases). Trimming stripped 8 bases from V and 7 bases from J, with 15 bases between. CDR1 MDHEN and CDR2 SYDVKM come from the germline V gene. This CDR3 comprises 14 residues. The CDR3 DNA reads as TGTGCCAGCCTAGATCCAGGGCGGAATTCACCCCTCCACTTT. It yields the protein CASLDPGRNSPLHF.

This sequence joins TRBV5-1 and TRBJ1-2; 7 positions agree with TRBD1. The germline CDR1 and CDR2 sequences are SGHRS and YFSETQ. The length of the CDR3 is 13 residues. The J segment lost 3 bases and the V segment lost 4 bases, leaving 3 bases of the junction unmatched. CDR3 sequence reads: CASSPDRDYGYTF. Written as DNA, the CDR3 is TGCGCCAGCAGCCCCGACAGGGACTATGGCTACACCTTC.

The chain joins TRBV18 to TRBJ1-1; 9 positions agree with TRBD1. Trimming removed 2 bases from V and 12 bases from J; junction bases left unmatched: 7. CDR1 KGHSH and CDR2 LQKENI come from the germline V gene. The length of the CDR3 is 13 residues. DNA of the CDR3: TGTGCCAGCTCACCAGAGGGACAGGGCGGGACTTTCTTT. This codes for CASSPEGQGGTFF.

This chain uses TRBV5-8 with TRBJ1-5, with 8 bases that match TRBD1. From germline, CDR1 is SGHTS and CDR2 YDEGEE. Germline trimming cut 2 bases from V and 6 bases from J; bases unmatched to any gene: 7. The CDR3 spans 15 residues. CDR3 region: CASSLGQGGGQPQHF. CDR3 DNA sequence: TGTGCCAGCAGCTTAGGACAGGGCGGTGGTCAGCCCCAGCATTTT.

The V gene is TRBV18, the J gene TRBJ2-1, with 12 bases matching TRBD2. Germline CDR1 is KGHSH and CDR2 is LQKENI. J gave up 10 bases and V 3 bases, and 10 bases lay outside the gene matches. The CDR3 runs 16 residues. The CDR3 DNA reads TGTGCCAGCTCACCGAATCTAGCGGGGGGGTCTTCGGAGCAGTTCTTC. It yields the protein CASSPNLAGGSSEQFF.

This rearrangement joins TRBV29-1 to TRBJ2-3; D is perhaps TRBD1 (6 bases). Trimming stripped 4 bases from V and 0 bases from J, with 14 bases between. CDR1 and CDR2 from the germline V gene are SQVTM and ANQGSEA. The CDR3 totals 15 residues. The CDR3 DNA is TGCAGCGTTGGGCCGACAGGTACTAGCACAGATACGCAGTATTTT. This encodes CSVGPTGTSTDTQYF.

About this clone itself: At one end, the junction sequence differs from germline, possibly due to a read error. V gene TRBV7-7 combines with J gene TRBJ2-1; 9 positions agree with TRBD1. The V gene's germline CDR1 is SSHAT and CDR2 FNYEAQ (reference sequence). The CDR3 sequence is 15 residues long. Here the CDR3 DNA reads TGTGCTAGCAGCCGCGGACAGGGGACGGGGAATGAGCAGTTCTTC. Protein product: CASSRGQGTGNEQFF. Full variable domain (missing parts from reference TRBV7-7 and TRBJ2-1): GAGVSQSPRYKVTKRGQDVTLRCDPISSHATLYWYQQALGQGPEFLTYFNYEAQPDKSGLPSDRFSAERPEGSISTLTIQRTEQRDSAMYRCASSRGQGTGNEQFFGPGTRLTVL.

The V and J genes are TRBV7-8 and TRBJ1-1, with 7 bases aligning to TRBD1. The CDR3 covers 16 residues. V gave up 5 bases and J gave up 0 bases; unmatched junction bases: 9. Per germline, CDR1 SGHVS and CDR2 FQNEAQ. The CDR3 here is CASSPGGDRMNTEAFF. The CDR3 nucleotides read TGTGCCAGCAGCCCGGGGGGGGACAGAATGAACACTGAAGCTTTCTTT.

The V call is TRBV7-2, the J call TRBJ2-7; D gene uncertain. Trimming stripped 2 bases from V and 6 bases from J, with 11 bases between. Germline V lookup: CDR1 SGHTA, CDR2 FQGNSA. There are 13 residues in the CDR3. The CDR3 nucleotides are TGTGCCAGCAGCTTAAACCCCGGTCCCGAGCAGTACTTC. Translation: CASSLNPGPEQYF.

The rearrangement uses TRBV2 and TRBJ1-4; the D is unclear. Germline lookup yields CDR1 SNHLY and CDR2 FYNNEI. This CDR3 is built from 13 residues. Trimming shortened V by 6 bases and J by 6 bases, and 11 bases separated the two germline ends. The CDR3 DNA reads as TGTGCCAGCAGAGATACTGGTTATGAAAAACTGTTTTTT. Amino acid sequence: CASRDTGYEKLFF.